One and the same sample provided the 5 T cell receptor beta chains below, sequenced in a study of OX40 agonist ivuxolimab in advanced cancers. This table comes from immunoSEQ multiplex PCR, and its TCRdb copy is limited to in-frame clones, with some not included. The sample shows 68,000 or so clones, around 93% of them seen only once. Sequenced here: CD4+ or CD8+ T cells sorted from blood, sampled in a trial of the OX40 agonist ivuxolimab. The receptors derive from an adult with an advanced solid tumor such as melanoma, head and neck, liver or kidney cancer.

The chain recombines TRBV5-4 with TRBJ2-1, with TRBD2 identical over 11 bases. Trimming took 1 base from V and 7 from J; bases not matched to a gene: 7. In germline, CDR1 is SGHNT, CDR2 YYREEE (reference sequence). This CDR3 has 16 residues. The CDR3 sequence: CASSLSLAGGRNEQFF. The CDR3 DNA sequence: TGTGCCAGCAGCTTGTCTTTAGCGGGAGGGAGGAATGAGCAGTTCTTC.

This rearrangement joins TRBV27 to TRBJ2-7, with 13 bases identical to TRBD2. Losses at the gene ends were 5 bases for V and 3 bases for J; bases not matched to a gene: 4. CDR3 size: 15 residues. CDR1 is MNHEY and CDR2 is SMNVEV in the germline V gene (reference sequence). CDR3 DNA sequence: TGTGCCAGCAGTACCGGGACTAGCGGGAACTACGAGCAGTACTTC. Amino acids: CASSTGTSGNYEQYF.

This chain links TRBV19 with TRBJ2-2; D is unclear. The length of the CDR3 is 12 residues. Germline V gene sequence: CDR1 LNHDA, CDR2 SQIVND (reference sequence). V lost 3 bases and J 7 bases, leaving 6 bases between the germline ends. The CDR3 nucleotides read TGTGCCAGTAGTATTGTCGACGGGGAGCTGTTTTTT. Its translation: CASSIVDGELFF.

This rearrangement joins TRBV11-3 to TRBJ2-1; the D is unclear. V was pared by 5 bases and J by 10 bases, with 12 bases between. Germline V CDR1 and CDR2: SGHNT, YENEEA. The CDR3 has 12 amino acids. This CDR3 reads CASSPNLPEQFF. The CDR3 DNA reads as TGTGCCAGCAGCCCTAACTTACCAGAGCAGTTCTTC.

This chain links TRBV6-5 with TRBJ2-2, with 9 bases lining up with TRBD1. Germline CDR1 and CDR2: MNHEY and SVGAGI. V shed 6 bases and J 3 bases; nucleotides not matched to a gene: 5. The CDR3 length is 15 residues. The CDR3 here is CASSLGQGDTGELFF. CDR3 nucleotides: TGTGCCAGCAGCTTGGGACAGGGTGACACCGGGGAGCTGTTTTTT.